This is a list of T cell receptor beta chains from one sample in a study of molecular identifiers for immune sequencing clone quantification. Each CDR3 protein gets one entry after TCRdb re-called the PCR reads with MiXCR. The table records under 600,000 distinct CDR3 sequences, 25% of them present only once. Sequenced input: naive CD8+ T cells from blood, with Jurkat cell RNA spiked in. These receptors were taken from a human donor in good health. Some libraries in this study had Jurkat cell RNA spiked in. Each CDR3 is given with its conserved first and last residue. The D gene is left open where the match is weak. Some rows have no size entry. The others give once, few or many, or a class for an expanded clone.

>14|TRBV2|few|NA|TRBJ1-2
TGTGCCAGCAGTGAATACGAGGGGAACTATGGCTACACCTTC
CASSEYEGNYGYTF
>14|TRBV6-5|many|TRBD1|TRBJ2-1
TGTGCCAGCAGTCCCGGGACAGCCTACAATGAGCAGTTCTTC
CASSPGTAYNEQFF
>16|TRBV14|few|TRBD2|TRBJ2-1
TGTGCCAGCAGCCAAGGTACTAGCGGGATTCTGCATGAGCAGTTCTTC
CASSQGTSGILHEQFF
>15|TRBV12-3/TRBV12-4|few|TRBD1|TRBJ1-5
TGTGCCAGCAGTTTACAGGGGGACGCCAATCAGCCCCAGCATTTT
CASSLQGDANQPQHF
>15|TRBV27|NA|TRBD2|TRBJ2-7
TGTGCCAGCGCGACGAGGACTAGCGAGGCCTACGAGCAGTACTTC
CASATRTSEAYEQYF
>14|TRBV10-3|many|NA|TRBJ2-7
TGTGCCATCAGTGAGTCGGGGGCCGGCTACGAGCAGTACTTC
CAISESGAGYEQYF
>15|TRBV5-3|NA|TRBD1|TRBJ2-3
TGTGCCAGCGGCTCCACAGGGGGGACCACAGATACGCAGTATTTT
CASGSTGGTTDTQYF
>14|TRBV7-6|many|NA|TRBJ1-1
TGTGCCAGCAGCCCCATGAGCCCGAACACTGAAGCTTTCTTT
CASSPMSPNTEAFF
>16|TRBV28|few|NA|TRBJ2-3
TGTGCCAGCAGCGCCCCGACTAATTGGGACACAGATACGCAGTATTTT
CASSAPTNWDTDTQYF
>15|TRBV27|many|NA|TRBJ2-5
TGTGCCAGCATTATACACCACGCTACCAAAGAGACCCAGTACTTC
CASIIHHATKETQYF
>14|TRBV24-1|few|NA|TRBJ2-2
TGTGCCACCAGTAGCACAAGTACCACCGGGGAGCTGTTTTTT
CATSSTSTTGELFF
>15|TRBV28|many|NA|TRBJ2-4
TGTGCCAGCAGTTTGTTGGGTTCGACCAAAAACATTCAGTACTTC
CASSLLGSTKNIQYF
>16|TRBV5-6|many|TRBD1|TRBJ1-1
TGTGCCAGCAGCCTGGACAGGGGGCAACGGAACACTGAAGCTTTCTTT
CASSLDRGQRNTEAFF
>14|TRBV10-3|NA|NA|TRBJ1-5
TGTGCCATCAGTGGGGAATTTAGCAATCAGCCCCAGCATTTT
CAISGEFSNQPQHF
>14|TRBV10-3|NA|NA|TRBJ2-7
TGTGCCATCAGTGAGGGGACCCCGATGGGGGAGCAGTACTTC
CAISEGTPMGEQYF
>15|TRBV6-2/TRBV6-3|NA|NA|TRBJ2-5
TGTGCCAGCAGTCTCTATCCGGGACATCAAGAGACCCAGTACTTC
CASSLYPGHQETQYF
>15|TRBV19|NA|TRBD1|TRBJ2-7
TGTGCCAGTAGTATATCAACAGGGGGAGCCTACGAGCAGTACTTT
CASSISTGGAYEQYF
>14|TRBV10-2|NA|NA|TRBJ2-3
TGCGCCAGCAGTGAGGACAAAAGCACAGATACGCAGTATTTT
CASSEDKSTDTQYF
>13|TRBV5-6|many|NA|TRBJ2-7
TGTGCCAGCAGCCCTAGAACAACCTACGAGCAGTACTTC
CASSPRTTYEQYF
>15|TRBV6-2/TRBV6-3|NA|NA|TRBJ1-6
TGTGCCAGCAGTTACCTAGGGGTTGGTAATTCACCCCTCCACTTT
CASSYLGVGNSPLHF
>16|TRBV10-3|NA|NA|TRBJ1-2
TGTGCCATCAGTAGGCCTCCGGGGCAAGCTAACTATGGCTACACCTTC
CAISRPPGQANYGYTF
>17|TRBV25-1|NA|TRBD2|TRBJ2-1
TGTGCCAGCACGGGACTAGCGGGGGACTCCTCCTACAATGAGCAGTTCTTC
CASTGLAGDSSYNEQFF
>15|TRBV6-5|NA|TRBD2|TRBJ2-2
TGTGCCAGCAGTCCGGAGCGGGAATGGCCCGGGGAGCTGTTTTTT
CASSPEREWPGELFF
>13|TRBV29-1|NA|NA|TRBJ2-1
TGCAGCGTTGCGGACGGCTATTACAATGAGCAGTTCTTC
CSVADGYYNEQFF
>15|TRBV7-6|NA|TRBD2|TRBJ2-7
TGTGCCAGCAGCTTAGAGCGGGGGGGCCTGGAAGAGCAGTACTTC
CASSLERGGLEEQYF